This entry lists 7 T cell receptor beta chains sequenced from one sample in a study of cytomegalovirus exposure and HLA in healthy donors. Method: immunoSEQ multiplex PCR; TCRdb's copy keeps in-frame clones and lacks some. In the table there are about 240,000 clones, just under 90% of which are singletons. The specimen sequenced was PBMCs. All receptors derive from a man between 18 and 29 years old in good health and CMV-seronegative.

The chain combines TRBV5-6 with TRBJ2-7; D may be TRBD1 (6 bases). This CDR3 spans 12 amino acids. V was pared by 3 bases and J by 4 bases, with 8 bases between. The germline CDR1 and CDR2 sequences are SGHDT and YYEEEE. CDR3 protein: CASSSDRYEQYF. Written as DNA, the CDR3 is TGTGCCAGCAGCTCCGACAGGTACGAGCAGTACTTC.

The chain couples TRBV5-6 to TRBJ2-3; a weak D match, TRBD2 (7 bases). The CDR3 is made up of 14 amino acids. V lost 3 bases to trimming and J lost 3 bases, with 11 bases between them. The germline V gene has CDR1 SGHDT and CDR2 YYEEEE. In nucleotides, the CDR3 is TGTGCCAGCAGCTGGGGGGGGCCAACAGATACGCAGTATTTT. It encodes CASSWGGPTDTQYF.

The V and J genes are TRBV28 and TRBJ2-7; D is possibly TRBD1 (6 bases). Germline lookup yields CDR1 MDHEN and CDR2 SYDVKM. V was trimmed by 7 bases and J by 2 bases, leaving 18 bases between them. The CDR3 has 15 residues. DNA for the CDR3: TGTGCCAGCAACCTAGGACAGTCAAGGCCCTACGAGCAGTACTTC. Translation: CASNLGQSRPYEQYF. The entire variable domain, with the rest obtained from reference TRBV28 and TRBJ2-7, is as follows: DVKVTQSSRYLVKRTGEKVFLECVQDMDHENMFWYRQDPGLGLRLIYFSYDVKMKEKGDIPEGYSVSREKKERFSLILESASTNQTSMYLCASNLGQSRPYEQYFGPGTRLTVT.

This clone came up a few times. V and J are TRBV27 and TRBJ2-3; D is ambiguous. This CDR3 region has 11 residues. Trimming cost V 5 bases and J 6 bases, with 6 bases left between them. The germline V gene has CDR1 MNHEY and CDR2 SMNVEV (reference sequence). The CDR3 reads CASSKQDTQYF. The CDR3 region has the DNA TGTGCCAGCAGTAAACAGGATACGCAGTATTTT.

J is TRBJ2-7 and V is TRBV5-4, with a possible D match to TRBD1 (6 bases). Trimming removed 1 base from V and 2 bases from J, with 7 bases in between. This CDR3 has 13 amino acids. Germline CDR1 SGHNT, CDR2 YYREEE (reference sequence). In DNA, the CDR3 is TGTGCCAGCAGCTTGTACAGGGCCTACGAGCAGTACTTC. Translation gives CASSLYRAYEQYF.

The chain combines TRBV5-6 with TRBJ1-5, with a weak D call TRBD1 (6 bases). This CDR3 is 17 amino acids long. Between the trimmed V and J ends, which lost 5 bases and 0 bases, there was a span of 18 bases. Germline CDR1 is SGHDT and CDR2 is YYEEEE. The CDR3 region is CASSSFDRRFSNQPQHF. The CDR3 coding sequence is TGTGCCAGCAGTTCCTTCGACAGGAGATTTAGCAATCAGCCCCAGCATTTT.

The V and J genes are TRBV5-6 and TRBJ2-1, with 11 bases aligning to TRBD2. The V segment lost 6 bases and the J segment 2 bases; nucleotides outside the gene matches: 4. Germline CDR1 SGHDT, CDR2 YYEEEE. This CDR3 is 15 amino acids long. CDR3 sequence: CASNLGLAAYNEQFF. DNA of the CDR3: TGTGCCAGCAACCTGGGACTAGCGGCCTACAATGAGCAGTTCTTC.